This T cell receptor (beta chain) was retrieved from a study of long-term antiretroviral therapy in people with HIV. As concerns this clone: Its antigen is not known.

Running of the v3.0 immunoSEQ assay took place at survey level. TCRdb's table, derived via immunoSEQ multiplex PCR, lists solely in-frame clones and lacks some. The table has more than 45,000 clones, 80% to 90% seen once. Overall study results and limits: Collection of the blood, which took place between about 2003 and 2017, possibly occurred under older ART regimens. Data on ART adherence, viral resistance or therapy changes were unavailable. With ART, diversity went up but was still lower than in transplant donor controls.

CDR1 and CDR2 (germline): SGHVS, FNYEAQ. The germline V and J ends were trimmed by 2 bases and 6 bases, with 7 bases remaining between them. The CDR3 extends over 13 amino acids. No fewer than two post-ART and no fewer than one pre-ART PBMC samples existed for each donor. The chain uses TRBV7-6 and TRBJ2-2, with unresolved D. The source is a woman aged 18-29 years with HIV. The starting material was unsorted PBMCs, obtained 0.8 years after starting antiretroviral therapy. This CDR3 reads CASSLFGSGELFF. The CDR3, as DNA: TGTGCCAGCAGCTTATTTGGGTCCGGGGAGCTGTTTTTT. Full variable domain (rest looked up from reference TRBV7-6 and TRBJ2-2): GAGVSQSPRYKVTKRGQDVALRCDPISGHVSLYWYRQALGQGPEFLTYFNYEAQQDKSGLPNDRFSAERPEGSISTLTIQRTEQRDSAMYRCASSLFGSGELFFGEGSRLTVL.